This TCR beta chain was recorded in a study of blood T cell repertoires in COVID-19. Study-level background: PBMCs, B-cell-depleted T cells, or T cells provided the cDNA or gDNA that made up the material.

The germline V gene has CDR1 SGDLS and CDR2 YYNGEE. This CDR3 is 12 amino acids long. V was pared by 4 bases and J by 3 bases, with 8 bases between. Sequencing was performed with immunoSEQ multiplex PCR; in TCRdb, only in-frame clones are kept and a portion is missing. This table holds fewer than 200,000 clones, 85% to 90% found once. The receptor was isolated from a middle-aged man with active or convalescent COVID-19. The rearrangement joins TRBV9 to TRBJ2-7; weak D call: TRBD2 (5 bases). The sequencing sample was made of peripheral blood. The CDR3 sequence is CASSPGIYEQYF. Here the CDR3 DNA reads TGTGCCAGCAGCCCGGGGATCTACGAGCAGTACTTC.